This T cell receptor (beta chain) stems from a study of breast tumors, draining lymph nodes, adjacent tissues. This CDR3 region has 15 residues. Germline V gene lookup returns CDR1 DFQATT and CDR2 SNEGSKA (reference sequence). Trimming took 1 base from V and 0 from J, leaving 10 bases between them. Samples came from axillary lymph nodes draining the breast cancer. TCRdb reprocessed the multiplex PCR reads via MiXCR and lists one record per CDR3 protein. In the table there are about 180,000 distinct CDR3 sequences, about 34% of which are singletons. Ten or more counts support this clonotype. What it binds is unknown. Study-wide results and caveats: Tumor repertoires ranked between lymph nodes and nontumor tissue in diversity, with V and J gene preferences. Findings are consistent with lymph node origin and intratumoral expansion of most tumor T cells. Compared with basal-like, luminal-like tumors shared significantly more repertoire with nontumor tissue.

What was sequenced was axillary lymph node tissue. This TCR was recovered from a female donor with breast cancer. Some clones in this sample may be carry-over from other donors' samples. The V call is TRBV20-1, the J call TRBJ2-1, with D perhaps TRBD2 (6 bases). Here the CDR3 reads CSARGPGLSYNEQFF. For the CDR3, the DNA is TGCAGTGCTAGAGGGCCGGGACTCTCCTACAATGAGCAGTTCTTC.